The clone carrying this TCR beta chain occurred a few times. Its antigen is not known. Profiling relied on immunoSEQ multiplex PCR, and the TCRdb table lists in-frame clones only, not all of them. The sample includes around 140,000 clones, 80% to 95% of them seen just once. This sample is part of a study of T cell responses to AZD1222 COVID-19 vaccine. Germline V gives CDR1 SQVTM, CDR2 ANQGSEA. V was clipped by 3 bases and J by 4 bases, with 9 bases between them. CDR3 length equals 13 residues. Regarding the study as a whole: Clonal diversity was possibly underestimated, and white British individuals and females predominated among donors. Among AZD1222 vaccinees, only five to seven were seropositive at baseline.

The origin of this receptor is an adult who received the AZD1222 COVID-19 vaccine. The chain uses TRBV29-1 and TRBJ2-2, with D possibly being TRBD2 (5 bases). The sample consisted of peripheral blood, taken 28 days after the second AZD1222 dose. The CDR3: CSVDEGGTGELFF. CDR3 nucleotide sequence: TGCAGCGTTGATGAGGGTGGCACCGGGGAGCTGTTTTTT.